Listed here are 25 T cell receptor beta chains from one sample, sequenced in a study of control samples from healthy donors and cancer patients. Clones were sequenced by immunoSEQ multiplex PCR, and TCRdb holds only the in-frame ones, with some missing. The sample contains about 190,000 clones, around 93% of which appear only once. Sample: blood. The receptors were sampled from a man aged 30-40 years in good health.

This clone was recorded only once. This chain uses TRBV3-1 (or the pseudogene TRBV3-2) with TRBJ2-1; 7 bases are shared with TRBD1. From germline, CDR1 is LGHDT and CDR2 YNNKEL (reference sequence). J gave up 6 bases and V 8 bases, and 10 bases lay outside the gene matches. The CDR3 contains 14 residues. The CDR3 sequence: CASGFRDRSNEQFF. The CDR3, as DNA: TGTGCCAGCGGGTTCCGGGACAGATCCAATGAGCAGTTCTTC.

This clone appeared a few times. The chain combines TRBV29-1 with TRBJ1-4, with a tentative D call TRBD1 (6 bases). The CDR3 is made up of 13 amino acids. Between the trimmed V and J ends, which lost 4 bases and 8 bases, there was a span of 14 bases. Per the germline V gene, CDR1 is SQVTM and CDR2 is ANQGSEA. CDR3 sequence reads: CSVVSGAGEKLFF. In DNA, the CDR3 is TGCAGCGTTGTTTCAGGGGCCGGGGAAAAACTGTTTTTT.

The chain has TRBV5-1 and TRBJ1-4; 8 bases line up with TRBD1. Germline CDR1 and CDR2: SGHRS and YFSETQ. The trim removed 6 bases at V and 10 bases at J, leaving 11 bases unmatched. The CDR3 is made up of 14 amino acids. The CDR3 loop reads CASNLDTTGGKLFF. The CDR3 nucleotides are TGCGCCAGCAACCTTGATACCACAGGGGGAAAACTGTTTTTT.

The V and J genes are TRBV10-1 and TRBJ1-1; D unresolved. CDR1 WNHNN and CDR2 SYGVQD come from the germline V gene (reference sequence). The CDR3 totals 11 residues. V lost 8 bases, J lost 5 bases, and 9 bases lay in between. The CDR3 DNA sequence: TGCGCCAGCTTGGTATCTACTGAAGCTTTCTTT. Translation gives CASLVSTEAFF.

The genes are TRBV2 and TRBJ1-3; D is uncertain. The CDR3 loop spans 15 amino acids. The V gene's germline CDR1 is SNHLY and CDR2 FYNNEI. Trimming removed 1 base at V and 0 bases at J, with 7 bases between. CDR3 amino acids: CASSEDSRSGNTIYF. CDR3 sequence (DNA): TGTGCCAGCAGTGAAGACTCTCGCTCTGGAAACACCATATATTTT.

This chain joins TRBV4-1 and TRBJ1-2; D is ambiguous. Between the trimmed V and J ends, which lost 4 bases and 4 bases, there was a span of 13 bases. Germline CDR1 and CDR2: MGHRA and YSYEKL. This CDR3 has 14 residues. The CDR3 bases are TGCGCCAGCAGCCCTGTTTCCGGAGGCTATGGCTACACCTTC. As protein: CASSPVSGGYGYTF.

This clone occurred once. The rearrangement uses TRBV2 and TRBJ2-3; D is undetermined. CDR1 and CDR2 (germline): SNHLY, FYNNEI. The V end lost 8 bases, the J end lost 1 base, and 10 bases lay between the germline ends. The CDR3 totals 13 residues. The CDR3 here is CASLADGTDTQYF. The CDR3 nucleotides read TGTGCCAGCCTTGCGGATGGCACAGATACGCAGTATTTT.

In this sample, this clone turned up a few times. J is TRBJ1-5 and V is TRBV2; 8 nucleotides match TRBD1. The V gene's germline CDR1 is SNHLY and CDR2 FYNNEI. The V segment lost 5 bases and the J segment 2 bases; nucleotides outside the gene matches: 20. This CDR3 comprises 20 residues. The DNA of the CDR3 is TGTGCCAGCAGTCAAGACAGAGGACAGGGCAATATACATGGCAATCAGCCCCAGCATTTT. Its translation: CASSQDRGQGNIHGNQPQHF.

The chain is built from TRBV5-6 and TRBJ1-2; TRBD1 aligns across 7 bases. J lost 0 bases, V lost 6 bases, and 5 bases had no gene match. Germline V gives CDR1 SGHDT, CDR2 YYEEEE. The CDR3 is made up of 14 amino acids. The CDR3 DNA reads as TGTGCCAGCACGAGGGACAGAGCTAACTATGGCTACACCTTC. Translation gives CASTRDRANYGYTF.

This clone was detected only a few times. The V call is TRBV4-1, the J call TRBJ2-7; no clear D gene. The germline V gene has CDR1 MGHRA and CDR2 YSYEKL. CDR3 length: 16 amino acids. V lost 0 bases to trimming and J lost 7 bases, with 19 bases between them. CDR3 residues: CASSQERGAARSEQYF. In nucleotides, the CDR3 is TGCGCCAGCAGCCAAGAGAGAGGAGCTGCTCGCTCAGAGCAGTACTTC.

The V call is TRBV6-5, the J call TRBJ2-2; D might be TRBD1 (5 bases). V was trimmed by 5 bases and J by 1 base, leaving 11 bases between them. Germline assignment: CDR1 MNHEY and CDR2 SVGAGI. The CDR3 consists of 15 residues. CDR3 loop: CASSRRTQNTGELFF. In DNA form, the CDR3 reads TGTGCCAGCAGTCGTAGGACACAGAACACCGGGGAGCTGTTTTTT.

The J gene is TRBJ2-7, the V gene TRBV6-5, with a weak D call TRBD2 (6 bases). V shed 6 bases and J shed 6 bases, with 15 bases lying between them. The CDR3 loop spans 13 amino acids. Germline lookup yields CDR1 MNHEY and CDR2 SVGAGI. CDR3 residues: CASRHGPRGEQYF. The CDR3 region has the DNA TGTGCCAGCAGACATGGTCCGCGGGGCGAGCAGTACTTC.

In DNA form, the CDR3 reads TGTGCCACCAGTGATCGTGGCCCGAGCAATGAGCAGTTCTTC. It translates to CATSDRGPSNEQFF. The chain has TRBV24-1 and TRBJ2-1; D is unresolved. Germline V gives CDR1 KGHDR, CDR2 SFDVKD. The CDR3 loop spans 14 amino acids. V gave up 3 bases and J gave up 6 bases, with 11 bases separating them.

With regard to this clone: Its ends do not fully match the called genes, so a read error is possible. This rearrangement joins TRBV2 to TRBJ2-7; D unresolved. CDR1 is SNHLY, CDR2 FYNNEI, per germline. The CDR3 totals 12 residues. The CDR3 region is CASKVRRYGQYF. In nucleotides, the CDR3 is TGTGCCAGCAAAGTTCGCAGATACGGGCAGTACTTC. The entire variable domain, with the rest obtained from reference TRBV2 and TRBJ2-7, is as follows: EPEVTQTPSHQVTQMGQEVILRCVPISNHLYFYWYRQILGQKVEFLVSFYNNEISEKSEIFDDQFSVERPDGSNFTLKIRSTKLEDSAMYFCASKVRRYGQYFGPGTRLTVT.

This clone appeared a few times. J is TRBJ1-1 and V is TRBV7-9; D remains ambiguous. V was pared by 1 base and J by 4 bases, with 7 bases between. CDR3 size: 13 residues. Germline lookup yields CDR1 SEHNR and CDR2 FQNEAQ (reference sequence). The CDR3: CASSLVGTTEAFF. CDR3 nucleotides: TGTGCCAGCAGCTTAGTAGGTACCACTGAAGCTTTCTTT.

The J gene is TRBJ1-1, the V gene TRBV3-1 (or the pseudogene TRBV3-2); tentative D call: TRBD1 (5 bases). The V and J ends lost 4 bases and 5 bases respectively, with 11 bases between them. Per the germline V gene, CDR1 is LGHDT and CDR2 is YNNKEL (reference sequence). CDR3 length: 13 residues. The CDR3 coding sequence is TGTGCCAGCAGCCGACAGACTTTTACTGAAGCTTTCTTT. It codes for CASSRQTFTEAFF.

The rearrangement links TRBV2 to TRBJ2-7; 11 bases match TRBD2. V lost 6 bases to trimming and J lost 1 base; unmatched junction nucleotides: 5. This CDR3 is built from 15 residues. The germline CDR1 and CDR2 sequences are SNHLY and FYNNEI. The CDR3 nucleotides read TGTGCCAGCAGGACCCGGACTAGCGGGTCCTACGAGCAGTACTTC. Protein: CASRTRTSGSYEQYF.

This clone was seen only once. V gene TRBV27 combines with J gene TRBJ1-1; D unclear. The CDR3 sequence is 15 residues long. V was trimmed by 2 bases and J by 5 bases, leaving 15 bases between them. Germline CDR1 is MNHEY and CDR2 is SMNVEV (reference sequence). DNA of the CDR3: TGTGCCAGCAGTTTAGCGAAGGCTGTGAGGACTGAAGCTTTCTTT. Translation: CASSLAKAVRTEAFF.

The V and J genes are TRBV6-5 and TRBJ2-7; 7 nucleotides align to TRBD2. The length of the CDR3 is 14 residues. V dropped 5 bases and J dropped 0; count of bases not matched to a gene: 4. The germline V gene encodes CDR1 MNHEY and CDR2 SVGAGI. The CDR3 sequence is CASSPASGSYEQYF. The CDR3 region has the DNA TGTGCCAGCAGTCCCGCTAGCGGCTCCTACGAGCAGTACTTC.

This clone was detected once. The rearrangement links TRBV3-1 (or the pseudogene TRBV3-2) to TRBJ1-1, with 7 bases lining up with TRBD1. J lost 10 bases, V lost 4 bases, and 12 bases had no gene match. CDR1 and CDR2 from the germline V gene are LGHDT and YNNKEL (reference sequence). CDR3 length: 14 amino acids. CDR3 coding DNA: TGTGCCAGCAGCCCCGCCTCAGCAGGGGGGCGAGCTTTCTTT. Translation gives CASSPASAGGRAFF.

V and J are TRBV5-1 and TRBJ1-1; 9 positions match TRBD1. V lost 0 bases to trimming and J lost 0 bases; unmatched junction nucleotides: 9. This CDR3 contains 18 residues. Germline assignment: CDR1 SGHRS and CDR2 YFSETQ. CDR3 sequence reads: CASSLEVGTGTVNTEAFF. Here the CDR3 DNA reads TGCGCCAGCAGCTTGGAGGTGGGGACAGGGACGGTGAACACTGAAGCTTTCTTT. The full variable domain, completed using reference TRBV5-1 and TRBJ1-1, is KAGVTQTPRYLIKTRGQQVTLSCSPISGHRSVSWYQQTPGQGLQFLFEYFSETQRNKGNFPGRFSGRQFSNSRSEMNVSTLELGDSALYLCASSLEVGTGTVNTEAFFGQGTRLTVV.

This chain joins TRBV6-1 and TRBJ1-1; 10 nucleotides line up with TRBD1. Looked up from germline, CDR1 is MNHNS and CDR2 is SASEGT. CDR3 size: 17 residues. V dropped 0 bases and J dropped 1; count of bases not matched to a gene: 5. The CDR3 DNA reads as TGTGCCAGCAGTGAAGCCCTCCGGACAGGGGGGAACACTGAAGCTTTCTTT. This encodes CASSEALRTGGNTEAFF.

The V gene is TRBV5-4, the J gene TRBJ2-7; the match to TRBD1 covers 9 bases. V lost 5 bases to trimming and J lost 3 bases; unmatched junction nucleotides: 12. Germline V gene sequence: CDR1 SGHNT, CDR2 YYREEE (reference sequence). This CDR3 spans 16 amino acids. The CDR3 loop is CASSHSPGQGSYEQYF. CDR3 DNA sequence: TGTGCCAGCAGTCATTCTCCGGGACAGGGAAGCTACGAGCAGTACTTC.

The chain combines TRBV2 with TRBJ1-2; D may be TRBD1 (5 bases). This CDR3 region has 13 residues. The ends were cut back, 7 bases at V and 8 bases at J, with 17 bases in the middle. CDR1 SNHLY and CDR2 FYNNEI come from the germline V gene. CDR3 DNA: TGTGCCAGCATCTCGGGACCAACGGGCGGCTACACCTTC. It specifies CASISGPTGGYTF.

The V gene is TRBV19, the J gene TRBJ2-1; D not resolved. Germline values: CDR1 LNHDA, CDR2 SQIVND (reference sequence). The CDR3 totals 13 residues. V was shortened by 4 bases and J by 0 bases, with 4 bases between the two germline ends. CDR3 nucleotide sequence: TGTGCCAGTAGTAAAGGCTCCTACAATGAGCAGTTCTTC. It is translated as CASSKGSYNEQFF.